The rows below give T cell receptor beta chains drawn from one sample of a study of blood T cells in healthy people across ages. TCRdb reprocessed the 5' RACE reads with MiXCR, giving one entry per CDR3 protein. The data show fewer than 2,000,000 distinct CDR3 sequences, with 30% to 35% seen just once and approximately 11% held by the top ten. The sequencing input was blood. The receptors come from a woman in her twenties or thirties in good health. Both conserved end residues are trimmed from each CDR3.

j_call | v_call | cdr3_aa
TRBJ1-1 | TRBV30 | AWSRQGENTEAF
TRBJ2-5 | TRBV10-3 | AISESFTSGQETQY
TRBJ2-1 | TRBV20-1 | SASVRQRAYNEQF
TRBJ2-3 | TRBV7-9 | ASSPPGGTSGGFTDTQY
TRBJ1-2 | TRBV12-3/TRBV12-4 | ASSLGTGYT
TRBJ2-6 | TRBV9 | ASSGQGDAGANVLT
TRBJ2-1 | TRBV7-3 | ASSSPTSGGAFNEQF
TRBJ2-1 | TRBV20-1 | SARDPSGRTYNEQF
TRBJ1-6 | TRBV2 | ASSNNNSPLH
TRBJ1-2 | TRBV28 | ASSDLNYGYT
TRBJ2-3 | TRBV6-1 | ASSDRGVRDTQY
TRBJ1-6 | TRBV11-3 | ASSQTGLNSPLH